Shown below are 3 T cell receptor beta chains from a single sample sequenced in a study of patients and donors after allogeneic stem cell transplantation. TCRdb reprocessed the RT-PCR reads via MiXCR and lists one record per CDR3 protein. The sample carries some 880,000 distinct CDR3 sequences, about 20% recorded once. Sequenced sample: blood, either unsorted or a sorted T cell fraction (not recorded which). These receptors all stem from a human donor who was either an allogeneic HSCT recipient or a stem cell or donor lymphocyte infusion donor (not recorded which). It is not recorded whose cells these are; they may come from a transplant donor.

This chain joins TRBV20-1 and TRBJ1-5; 8 bases are shared with TRBD1. This CDR3 is 15 amino acids long. Germline CDR1 DFQATT, CDR2 SNEGSKA (reference sequence). V was clipped by 1 base and J by 7 bases; unmatched bases: 9. This CDR3 is CSARGTGNVRQPQHF. The CDR3 nucleotides read TGCAGTGCTAGAGGGACAGGGAATGTGAGGCAGCCCCAGCATTTT.

The sample holds a few counts of this clonotype. The J gene is TRBJ2-7, the V gene TRBV10-3; a weak D match, TRBD1 (6 bases). Germline CDR1 ENHRY, CDR2 SYGVKD. The length of the CDR3 is 13 residues. The V end lost 1 base, the J end lost 3 bases, and 7 bases lay between the germline ends. This CDR3 reads CAISELQGYEQYF. The CDR3 DNA reads TGTGCCATCAGTGAGTTACAGGGCTACGAGCAGTACTTC.

The sample holds a few counts of this clonotype. The rearrangement joins TRBV2 to TRBJ2-5; perhaps TRBD1 as D (5 bases). The CDR3 loop spans 14 amino acids. CDR1 and CDR2 (germline): SNHLY, FYNNEI. With 3 bases removed from V and 3 bases from J, the gap between germline ends came to 11 bases. The CDR3 sequence: CASSDWGREETQYF. DNA of the CDR3: TGTGCCAGCAGTGATTGGGGCAGGGAAGAGACCCAGTACTTC.